Presented here are 6 T cell receptor beta chains from one specimen sequenced in a study of shared clonotypes between healthy human individuals. Selected positively for CCR7 and CD45RO-negative, naive CD8 cells excluded terminally differentiated effector memory CD45RA+ cells. TCRdb keeps only in-frame clones here, not all; method: immunoSEQ multiplex PCR. The repertoire consists of around 1,900,000 clones, with about 94% occurring once and the leading ten covering over 1.5%. The specimen was naive CD8+ T cells from PBMCs. The receptors were sampled from a young man in good health. Some clones in this sample may be carry-over from other donors' samples.

This clone was seen only once. The chain uses TRBV7-9 and TRBJ1-4; 9 bases are shared with TRBD1. The V and J ends lost 3 bases and 2 bases, in that order; junction bases with no gene match: 4. Germline loops: CDR1 SEHNR, CDR2 FQNEAQ (reference sequence). The CDR3 runs to 16 residues. The CDR3 sequence is CASSFIQGATNEKLFF. For the CDR3, the DNA is TGTGCCAGCAGCTTTATACAGGGGGCGACTAATGAAAAACTGTTTTTT.

Written as DNA, the CDR3 is TGTGCCAGCAGTTCTTGGACATCTTTCGCCGGGGAGCTGTTTTTT. Its translation is CASSSWTSFAGELFF. The chain employs TRBV27 and TRBJ2-2; weak D call: TRBD1 (5 bases). The CDR3 totals 15 residues. Germline assignment: CDR1 MNHEY and CDR2 SMNVEV (reference sequence). V was pared by 4 bases and J by 6 bases, with 15 bases between.

The gene calls are TRBV7-8 and TRBJ2-1, with TRBD2 as a possible D gene (6 bases). CDR1 is SGHVS, CDR2 FQNEAQ, per germline. The CDR3 spans 16 residues. The V gene lost 5 bases and the J gene lost 1 base, with 15 bases spanning the gap. This chain's CDR3 is CASSPPEGLSYNEQFF. DNA for the CDR3: TGTGCCAGCAGCCCGCCGGAGGGCCTATCCTACAATGAGCAGTTCTTC.

CDR3 in amino acids: CASSSRQGYNEQFF. Written as DNA, the CDR3 is TGTGCCAGCAGCTCCCGACAGGGCTACAATGAGCAGTTCTTC. This rearrangement joins TRBV7-6 to TRBJ2-1; 7 bases fit TRBD1. Germline V lookup: CDR1 SGHVS, CDR2 FNYEAQ. The CDR3 loop spans 14 amino acids. Trimming at V came to 4 bases and at J to 3 bases, leaving 3 bases not matched to a gene. Drawing the rest from reference TRBV7-6 and TRBJ2-1, the complete variable domain is GAGVSQSPRYKVTKRGQDVALRCDPISGHVSLYWYRQALGQGPEFLTYFNYEAQQDKSGLPNDRFSAERPEGSISTLTIQRTEQRDSAMYRCASSSRQGYNEQFFGPGTRLTVL.

V is TRBV29-1 and J is TRBJ2-3, with TRBD2 matching 9 bases. CDR3 length: 13 residues. The trim removed 7 bases at V and 3 bases at J, leaving 5 bases unmatched. Germline lookup yields CDR1 SQVTM and CDR2 ANQGSEA. Here the CDR3 DNA reads TGCAGCGGGAAGCGGGAGGAGACAGATACGCAGTATTTT. It specifies CSGKREETDTQYF.

The chain uses TRBV30 and TRBJ2-3; TRBD2 agrees at 11 bases. The CDR3 runs to 15 residues. V lost 5 bases to trimming and J lost 4 bases; unmatched junction nucleotides: 8. In germline, CDR1 is GTSNPN, CDR2 SVGIG (reference sequence). The CDR3 DNA reads as TGTGCCTGGTTTAGCGGGAGGGATGGGCCAGATACGCAGTATTTT. Protein: CAWFSGRDGPDTQYF.